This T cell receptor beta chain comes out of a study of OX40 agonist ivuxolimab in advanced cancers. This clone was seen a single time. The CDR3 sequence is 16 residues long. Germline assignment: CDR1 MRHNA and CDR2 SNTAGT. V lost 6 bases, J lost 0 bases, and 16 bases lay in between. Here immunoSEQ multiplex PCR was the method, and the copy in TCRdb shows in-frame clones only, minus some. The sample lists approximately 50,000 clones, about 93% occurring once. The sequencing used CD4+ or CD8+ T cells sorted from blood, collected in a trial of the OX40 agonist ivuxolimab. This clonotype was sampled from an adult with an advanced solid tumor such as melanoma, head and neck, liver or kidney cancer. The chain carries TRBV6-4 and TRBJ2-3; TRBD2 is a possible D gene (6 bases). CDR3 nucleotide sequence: TGTGCCAGCAGCCTCAGGACTATGTCTAGCACAGATACGCAGTATTTT. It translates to CASSLRTMSSTDTQYF.